This note documents a single T cell receptor beta chain sequence. What it binds is unknown. This sample was included in a study of cytomegalovirus exposure and HLA in healthy donors. Study-level background: Caucasian-associated ancestry cluster membership applied to around 80% of under 450 genotyped donors.

Primers for the PCR totalled 60 Vbeta and 13 Jbeta. Sequencing used immunoSEQ multiplex PCR; TCRdb keeps in-frame clones, though not all of them. The sample holds roughly 200,000 clones, over 65% seen once. It was healthy bone marrow donors who served as donors. Study-wide findings and caveats: Investigators reported 150 to 200 TCR beta chains as tied to cytomegalovirus. Across HLA loci, a later analysis found differing TCR association rates, with DRB1 most and HLA-C fewest.

Sequencing input: PBMCs. The clonotype comes from a woman aged 60-75 years in good health and CMV-seropositive.

The CDR3 region is CASRRQGASNQPQHF. The DNA for the CDR3 is TGTGCCAGCAGGAGACAGGGGGCGAGCAATCAGCCCCAGCATTTT. The rearrangement links TRBV28 to TRBJ1-5; 10 positions agree with TRBD1. V was clipped by 6 bases and J by 1 base; unmatched bases: 3. Germline CDR1 and CDR2: MDHEN and SYDVKM. The CDR3 is made up of 15 amino acids.